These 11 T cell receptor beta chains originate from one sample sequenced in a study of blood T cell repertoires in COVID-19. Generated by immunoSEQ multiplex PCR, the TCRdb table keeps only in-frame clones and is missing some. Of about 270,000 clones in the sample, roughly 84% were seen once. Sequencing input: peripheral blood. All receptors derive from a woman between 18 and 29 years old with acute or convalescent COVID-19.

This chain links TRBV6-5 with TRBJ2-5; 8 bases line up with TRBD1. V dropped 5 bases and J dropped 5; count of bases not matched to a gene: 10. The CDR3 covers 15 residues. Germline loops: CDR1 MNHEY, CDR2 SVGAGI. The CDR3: CASSPVTGARETQYF. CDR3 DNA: TGTGCCAGCAGTCCGGTGACAGGGGCAAGGGAGACCCAGTACTTC.

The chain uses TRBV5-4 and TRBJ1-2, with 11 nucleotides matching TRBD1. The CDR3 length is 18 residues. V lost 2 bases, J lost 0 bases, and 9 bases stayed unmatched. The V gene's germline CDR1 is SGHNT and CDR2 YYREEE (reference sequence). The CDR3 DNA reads TGTGCCAGCAGCTTTGGAGGACAGGGGGCCCTAACTAACTATGGCTACACCTTC. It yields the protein CASSFGGQGALTNYGYTF.

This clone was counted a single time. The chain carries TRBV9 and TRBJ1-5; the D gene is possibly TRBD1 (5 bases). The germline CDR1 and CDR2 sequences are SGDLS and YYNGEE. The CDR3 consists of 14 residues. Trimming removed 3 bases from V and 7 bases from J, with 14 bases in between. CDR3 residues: CASSARQRAQPQHF. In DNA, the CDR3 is TGTGCCAGCAGCGCTAGACAGCGGGCCCAGCCCCAGCATTTT.

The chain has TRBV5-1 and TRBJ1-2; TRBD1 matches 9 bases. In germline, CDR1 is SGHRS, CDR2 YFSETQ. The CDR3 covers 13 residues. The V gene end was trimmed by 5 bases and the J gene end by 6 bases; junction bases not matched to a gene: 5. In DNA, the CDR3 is TGCGCCAGCAGGCCGGACAGGGGAAATGGCTACACCTTC. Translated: CASRPDRGNGYTF.

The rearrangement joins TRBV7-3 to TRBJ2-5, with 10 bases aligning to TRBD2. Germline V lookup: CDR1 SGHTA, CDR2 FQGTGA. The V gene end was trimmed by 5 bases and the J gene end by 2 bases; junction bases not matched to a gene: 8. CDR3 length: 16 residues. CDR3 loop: CASSPQPGLAQETQYF. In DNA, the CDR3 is TGTGCCAGCAGCCCCCAACCGGGACTAGCGCAAGAGACCCAGTACTTC.

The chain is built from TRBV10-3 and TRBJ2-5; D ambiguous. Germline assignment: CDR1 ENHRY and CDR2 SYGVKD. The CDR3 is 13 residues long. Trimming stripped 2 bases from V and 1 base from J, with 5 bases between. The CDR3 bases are TGTGCCATCAGTGAGACATTCCAAGAGACCCAGTACTTC. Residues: CAISETFQETQYF.

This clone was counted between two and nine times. CDR3 bases: TGCAGTGCTAGTGTCAATTCACAGAATGGCTACACCTTC. This translates into CSASVNSQNGYTF. This chain connects TRBV20-1 to TRBJ1-2; D ambiguous. CDR3 length: 13 amino acids. CDR1 DFQATT and CDR2 SNEGSKA come from the germline V gene (reference sequence). V was shortened by 3 bases and J by 6 bases, with 14 bases between the two germline ends.

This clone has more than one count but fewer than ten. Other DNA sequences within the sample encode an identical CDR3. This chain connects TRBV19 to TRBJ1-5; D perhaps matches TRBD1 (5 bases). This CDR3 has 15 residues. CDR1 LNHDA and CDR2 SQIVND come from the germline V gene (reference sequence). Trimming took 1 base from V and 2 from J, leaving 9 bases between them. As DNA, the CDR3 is TGTGCCAGTAGTATAGGGACGGGGGGCAATCAGCCCCAGCATTTT. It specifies CASSIGTGGNQPQHF.

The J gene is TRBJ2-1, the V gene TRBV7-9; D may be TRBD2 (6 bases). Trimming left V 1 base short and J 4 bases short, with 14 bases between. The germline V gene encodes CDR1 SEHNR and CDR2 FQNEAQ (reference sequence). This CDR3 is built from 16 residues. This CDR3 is CASSLGVFGSYNEQFF. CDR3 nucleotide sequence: TGTGCCAGCAGCTTAGGCGTTTTCGGGAGTTACAATGAGCAGTTCTTC.

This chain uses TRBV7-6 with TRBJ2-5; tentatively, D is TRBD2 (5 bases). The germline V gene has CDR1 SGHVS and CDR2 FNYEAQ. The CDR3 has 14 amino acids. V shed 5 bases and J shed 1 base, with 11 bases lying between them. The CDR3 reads CASSKPGSQETQYF. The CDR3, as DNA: TGTGCCAGCAGCAAACCGGGATCCCAAGAGACCCAGTACTTC.

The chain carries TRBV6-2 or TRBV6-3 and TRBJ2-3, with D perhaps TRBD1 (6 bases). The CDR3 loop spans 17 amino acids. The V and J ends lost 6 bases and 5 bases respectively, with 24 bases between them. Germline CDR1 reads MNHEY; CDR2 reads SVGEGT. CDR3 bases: TGTGCCAGCAGCTCCGGGACAAGAGCCCAGTCTCGAGATACGCAGTATTTT. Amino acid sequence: CASSSGTRAQSRDTQYF.